These T cell receptor beta chains were read from a single sample in a study of T cell responses to AZD1222 COVID-19 vaccine. The protocol was immunoSEQ multiplex PCR, while the TCRdb copy is restricted to in-frame clones and leaves out a portion. The sample includes around 110,000 clones, more than 80% of them seen just once. This material consisted of peripheral blood, taken on day 0 of AZD1222 vaccination. The receptors were gathered from an adult in good health. Both conserved end residues are part of each CDR3. The D gene is left open where the match is weak. Not all rows give a size; the values are once, few, many and, for expanded clones, a class.

TRBJ2-1 | - | TRBD2 | TRBV4-2 | TGTGCCAGCAGCCAAGGCTCAGCGGGAAAATACAATGAGCAGTTCTTC | CASSQGSAGKYNEQFF
TRBJ1-6 | - | - | TRBV28 | TGTGCCAGCACCGGCAGCTGGGCCCGAGAGGATTCACCCCTCCACTTT | CASTGSWAREDSPLHF
TRBJ2-5 | - | - | TRBV12-3/TRBV12-4 | TGTGCCAGCAGTTTCCTAGGAGAGACCCAGTACTTC | CASSFLGETQYF
TRBJ1-2 | - | TRBD1 | TRBV4-3 | TGCGCCAGCAGCCAAGGCGGACAGGGCAACTATGGCTACACCTTC | CASSQGGQGNYGYTF
TRBJ2-7 | many | - | TRBV6-6 | TGTGCCAGCAGTCTAAGCACTGAGGTAGTGGCGGGCGACCCCTACGAGCAGTACTTC | CASSLSTEVVAGDPYEQYF
TRBJ1-4 | once | TRBD1 | TRBV9 | TGTGCCAGCAGCGTACGTGACAGGGGGACTACTAATGAAAAACTGTTTTTT | CASSVRDRGTTNEKLFF
TRBJ2-1 | - | - | TRBV3-1/TRBV3-2 | TGTGCCAGCAGCCAAGGATCTGCCTATGAGCAGTTCTTC | CASSQGSAYEQFF
TRBJ2-3 | - | TRBD2 | TRBV28 | TGTGCCAGCAGTGCTAGCCCGGGACTAGGGTCCCTCACAGATACGCAGTATTTT | CASSASPGLGSLTDTQYF
TRBJ2-7 | - | - | TRBV12-3/TRBV12-4 | TGTGCCAGCAGTGGGGACGGAACCTACGAGCAGTACTTC | CASSGDGTYEQYF
TRBJ2-7 | - | - | TRBV5-1 | TGCGCCAGCAGCTCCCGGGGGTTCCCCTCCTACGAGCAGTACTTC | CASSSRGFPSYEQYF
TRBJ2-2 | - | TRBD2 | TRBV7-3 | TGTGCCAGCAGCCCCACACAGCTAGCGGGAGTAACCGGGGAGCTGTTTTTT | CASSPTQLAGVTGELFF
TRBJ1-5 | - | - | TRBV19 | TGTGCCAGTAGTATAGTTAATAGCAATCAGCCCCAGCATTTT | CASSIVNSNQPQHF
TRBJ1-4 | - | TRBD1 | TRBV3-1/TRBV3-2 | TGTGCCAGCAGCCAGGTCCAAGGGGGCAGACTGTTTTTT | CASSQVQGGRLFF
TRBJ2-7 | - | - | TRBV20-1 | TGCAGTGCGCCGTCGGGCTACGAGCAGTACTTC | CSAPSGYEQYF
TRBJ2-6 | - | - | TRBV29-1 | TGCAGCGTCCAGACTATTCAGGGGCCCGGGGCCAACGTCCTGACTTTC | CSVQTIQGPGANVLTF
TRBJ2-2 | once | - | TRBV7-8 | TGTGCCAGCAGCCGCGGAGCGGTCCGGAACACCGGGGAGCTGTTTTTT | CASSRGAVRNTGELFF
TRBJ1-4 | - | TRBD1 | TRBV30 | TGTGCCTGGAGTACCGGGACAGGGGAAGGCGAAAAACTGTTTTTT | CAWSTGTGEGEKLFF
TRBJ2-1 | - | - | TRBV7-2 | TGTGCCAGCAGCCTCGGACTTGTCGTCTACAATGAGCAGTTCTTC | CASSLGLVVYNEQFF
TRBJ1-1 | - | - | TRBV11-3 | TGTGCCAGCAGCTTTCAAGTGGGAGGGAACACTGAAGCTTTCTTT | CASSFQVGGNTEAFF
TRBJ2-7 | - | TRBD2 | TRBV7-8 | TGTGCCAGCAGCTTAGGACTAGCGGCCTACGAGCAGTACTTC | CASSLGLAAYEQYF
TRBJ1-4 | - | TRBD1 | TRBV6-5 | TGTGCCAGCAAAGCCGGGACAGGGAATGAAAAACTGTTTTTT | CASKAGTGNEKLFF
TRBJ1-1 | once | - | TRBV3-1/TRBV3-2 | TGTGCCAGCAGCCAATGGCAGCCGGAGATGAACACTGAAGCTTTCTTT | CASSQWQPEMNTEAFF
TRBJ2-3 | once | - | TRBV7-2 | TGTGCCAGCACCCGATTGGGGATTGCGAACACAGATACGCAGTATTTT | CASTRLGIANTDTQYF
TRBJ2-7 | - | TRBD2 | TRBV29-1 | TGCAGCGTAGATACGGGACTAGCGGGAGTTTACGAGCAGTACTTC | CSVDTGLAGVYEQYF
TRBJ1-2 | - | - | TRBV5-4 | TGTGCCAGCAGCTTAACAGGGAGGGACTATGGCTACACCTTC | CASSLTGRDYGYTF
TRBJ1-4 | - | TRBD1 | TRBV19 | TGTGCCAGCCGGGACAGCTGGAATGAAAAACTGTTTTTT | CASRDSWNEKLFF
TRBJ2-7 | few | - | TRBV6-5 | TGTGCCAGCCGCGTCGGGGTCCCTGCCTACGAGCAGTACTTC | CASRVGVPAYEQYF